The clone carrying this TCR beta chain has ten or more counts. Its antigen is unknown. CDR1 and CDR2 from the germline V gene are MDHEN and SYDVKM. J lost 1 base, V lost 1 base, and 3 bases had no gene match. The CDR3 extends over 15 amino acids. This specimen comes from a study of T cells in Graves' hyperthyroidism and ophthalmopathy. Using RNA transcripts as the source, TCR beta CDR3 regions were amplified. HTBI primers drove first-round RT-PCR of the TCR CDR3. TCRdb called the multiplex PCR reads again in MiXCR, with one record for every CDR3 protein. This sample yields 500,000 or so distinct CDR3 sequences, of which roughly a sixth are seen a single time; roughly 15% belongs to the top ten. Findings of the study overall: Model predictions of ophthalmopathy came a median about six months before onset.

Exclusion of patients followed from uncontrolled infection, other autoimmune disease, pregnancy or lactation. Using approximately 10 ml of fresh peripheral blood, PBMCs were prepared. Sequenced: blood. This chain connects TRBV28 to TRBJ2-7; 8 nucleotides line up with TRBD2. This receptor was obtained from a woman under 30 with Graves' ophthalmopathy. CDR3 nucleotide sequence: TGTGCCAGCAGTTTATCTGCGGGAGGATCCTACGAGCAGTACTTC. Encoded protein: CASSLSAGGSYEQYF.